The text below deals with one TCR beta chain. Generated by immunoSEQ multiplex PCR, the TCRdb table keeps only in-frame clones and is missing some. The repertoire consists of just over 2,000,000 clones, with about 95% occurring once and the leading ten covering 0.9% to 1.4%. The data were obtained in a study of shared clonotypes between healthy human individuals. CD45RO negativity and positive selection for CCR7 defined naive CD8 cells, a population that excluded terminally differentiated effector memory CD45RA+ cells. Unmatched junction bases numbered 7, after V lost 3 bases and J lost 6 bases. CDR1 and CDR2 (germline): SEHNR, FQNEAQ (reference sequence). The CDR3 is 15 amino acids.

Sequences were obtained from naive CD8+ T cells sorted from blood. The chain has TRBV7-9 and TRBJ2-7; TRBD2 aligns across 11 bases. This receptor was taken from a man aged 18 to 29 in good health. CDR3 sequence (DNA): TGTGCCAGCAGCTTCTTGACTAGCGGGATTTCCGAGCAGTACTTC. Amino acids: CASSFLTSGISEQYF.